This T cell receptor (beta chain) emerged from a study of OX40 agonist ivuxolimab in advanced cancers. Using immunoSEQ multiplex PCR, the repertoire was profiled, and TCRdb retains in-frame clones only, with some absent. Of about 36,000 clones in the sample, 88% are singletons; the top ten hold roughly 13%. Patients with autoimmune history or systemic immunosuppression were excluded. The TCR sequence derives from an adult with an advanced solid tumor such as melanoma, head and neck, liver or kidney cancer. The input for sequencing was CD4+ or CD8+ T cells sorted from blood, taken in a trial of the OX40 agonist ivuxolimab.

CDR3 nucleotide sequence: TGTGCCAGCAGTTTTGGGGTGATCAGGGTGGGGACAGATACGCAGTATTTT. Translating gives CASSFGVIRVGTDTQYF. The rearrangement links TRBV7-9 to TRBJ2-3; D possibly corresponds to TRBD1 (5 bases). Germline V gives CDR1 SEHNR, CDR2 FQNEAQ (reference sequence). V lost 6 bases to trimming and J lost 3 bases, with 22 bases between them. CDR3 length equals 17 residues.